These 14 T cell receptor beta chains share one sample of origin, sequenced in a study of cytomegalovirus exposure and HLA in healthy donors. Both 60 Vbeta primers and 13 Jbeta primers went into the PCR. The data were produced by immunoSEQ multiplex PCR, yet TCRdb's version contains in-frame clones alone and is incomplete. The sample yields some 65,000 clones, 60% to 65% seen once. Sample: PBMCs. These receptors were collected from a man aged 30 to 39 in good health and CMV-seronegative.

This clone was detected a few times. This chain uses TRBV6-1 with TRBJ1-1; D gene uncertain. Germline V gene data show CDR1 as MNHNS and CDR2 as SASEGT. The CDR3 has 14 residues. V was pared by 10 bases and J by 4 bases, with 19 bases between. The CDR3 sequence is CAISDEFSGTEAFF. As DNA, the CDR3 is TGTGCCATCTCTGACGAGTTTTCGGGCACTGAAGCTTTCTTT.

The gene calls are TRBV11-2 and TRBJ2-3; tentatively, D is TRBD1 (6 bases). Germline lookup yields CDR1 SGHAT and CDR2 FQNNGV. V was cut by 0 bases and J by 3 bases, with 16 bases left in between. There are 17 residues in the CDR3. The CDR3 nucleotides are TGTGCCAGCAGCTTAGACCTCGGCAGAGGGGGTACAGATACGCAGTATTTT. Translating it yields CASSLDLGRGGTDTQYF.

V usage is TRBV5-4 and J usage is TRBJ1-1; the D is unclear. The germline CDR1 and CDR2 sequences are SGHNT and YYREEE (reference sequence). V lost 6 bases, J lost 0 bases, and 12 bases lay in between. This CDR3 is 14 amino acids long. This CDR3 is CASTREPVNTEAFF. In nucleotides, the CDR3 is TGTGCCAGCACTAGGGAGCCGGTGAACACTGAAGCTTTCTTT.

This clone was counted once. V usage is TRBV7-2 and J usage is TRBJ1-2; 8 positions agree with TRBD1. The CDR3 loop spans 14 amino acids. CDR1 and CDR2 from the germline V gene are SGHTA and FQGNSA. The V segment lost 1 base and the J segment 4 bases; nucleotides outside the gene matches: 2. This chain's CDR3 is CASSLGRGPYGYTF. The CDR3 DNA reads as TGTGCCAGCAGCTTAGGCAGGGGGCCCTATGGCTACACCTTC. Full variable domain (rest looked up from reference TRBV7-2 and TRBJ1-2): GAGVSQSPSNKVTEKGKDVELRCDPISGHTALYWYRQSLGQGLEFLIYFQGNSAPDKSGLPSDRFSAERTGGSVSTLTIQRTQQEDSAVYLCASSLGRGPYGYTFGSGTRLTVV.

The table lists this clone with a few counts. The chain recombines TRBV19 with TRBJ1-1, with 8 nucleotides matching TRBD1. This CDR3 has 14 residues. V shed 4 bases and J 6 bases; nucleotides not matched to a gene: 7. CDR1 is LNHDA and CDR2 is SQIVND in the germline V gene (reference sequence). The DNA for the CDR3 is TGTGCCAGTAGTACGGGACAGGTTCTGCCTGAAGCTTTCTTT. Translated: CASSTGQVLPEAFF. Together with reference TRBV19 and TRBJ1-1, the CDR3 gives the full variable domain: DGGITQSPKYLFRKEGQNVTLSCEQNLNHDAMYWYRQDPGQGLRLIYYSQIVNDFQKGDIAEGYSVSREKKESFPLTVTSAQKNPTAFYLCASSTGQVLPEAFFGQGTRLTVV.

The rearrangement uses TRBV5-1 and TRBJ1-1; possibly TRBD1 for D (5 bases). This CDR3 contains 14 residues. CDR1 and CDR2 (germline): SGHRS, YFSETQ. Trimming left V 0 bases short and J 5 bases short, with 11 bases between. CDR3 nucleotide sequence: TGCGCCAGCAGCTTGGACGGGGGAGGGACTGAAGCTTTCTTT. Amino acids: CASSLDGGGTEAFF.

The V gene is TRBV7-2, the J gene TRBJ2-5; 14 nucleotides align to TRBD2. After removal of 5 bases from V and 2 bases from J, the junction contained 4 bases not matched to a gene. Germline V lookup: CDR1 SGHTA, CDR2 FQGNSA. CDR3 length: 16 residues. CDR3 amino acids: CASSAGTSGGQETQYF. For the CDR3, the DNA is TGTGCCAGCAGCGCAGGGACTAGCGGGGGACAAGAGACCCAGTACTTC.

The gene calls are TRBV9 and TRBJ1-1, with 7 bases lining up with TRBD1. With V trimmed by 0 bases and J by 8 bases, 4 bases remained unmatched. Germline-derived CDR1 and CDR2 are SGDLS and YYNGEE. CDR3 length: 13 residues. CDR3 in DNA: TGTGCCAGCAGCGTAGAAGGGGGCCGGGAAGCTTTCTTT. As protein: CASSVEGGREAFF.

V gene TRBV7-2 combines with J gene TRBJ2-7; 11 bases fit TRBD2. The trim removed 5 bases at V and 4 bases at J, leaving 7 bases unmatched. This CDR3 comprises 15 residues. The germline CDR1 and CDR2 sequences are SGHTA and FQGNSA. For the CDR3, the DNA is TGTGCCAGCAGCCGAGCTAGCGGGGGGACTTACGAGCAGTACTTC. Translation: CASSRASGGTYEQYF.

This clone was found once. V gene TRBV2 combines with J gene TRBJ2-3; tentative D call: TRBD2 (5 bases). Germline V gives CDR1 SNHLY, CDR2 FYNNEI. CDR3 length equals 16 residues. Trimming took off 3 bases at V and 2 bases at J, with 15 bases between the two ends. As DNA, the CDR3 is TGTGCCAGCAGTGAGCGGCCTAGCACCCCCACAGATACGCAGTATTTT. It codes for CASSERPSTPTDTQYF.

This clone was observed a few times. Here the CDR3 DNA reads TGTGCCAGCAGCCCGGGGGAGGGAAAACTGTTTTTT. It translates to CASSPGEGKLFF. V is TRBV9 and J is TRBJ1-4; a possible D gene is TRBD1 (5 bases). Trimming cost V 4 bases and J 10 bases, with 11 bases left between them. The CDR3 is 12 amino acids. Germline V gene data show CDR1 as SGDLS and CDR2 as YYNGEE.

The genes are TRBV30 and TRBJ2-3, with D maybe TRBD1 (5 bases). V was pared by 4 bases and J by 4 bases, with 9 bases between. Per the germline V gene, CDR1 is GTSNPN and CDR2 is SVGIG (reference sequence). This CDR3 has 12 amino acids. CDR3 nucleotide sequence: TGTGCCTGGACTCACAGGCCAGATACGCAGTATTTT. Amino acid sequence: CAWTHRPDTQYF.

This chain uses TRBV15 with TRBJ1-2; no reliable D call. V was pared by 4 bases and J by 5 bases, with 11 bases between. The length of the CDR3 is 13 residues. In germline, CDR1 is LNHNV, CDR2 YYDKDF (reference sequence). The chain's CDR3 is CATSTETGYGYTF. CDR3 DNA: TGTGCCACCAGCACCGAAACGGGTTATGGCTACACCTTC.

The CDR3 region is CASSSGGATDTQYF. CDR3 sequence (DNA): TGTGCCAGCAGTAGCGGGGGGGCCACAGATACGCAGTATTTT. The rearrangement links TRBV6-1 to TRBJ2-3, with TRBD2 matching over 10 bases. Germline CDR1 is MNHNS and CDR2 is SASEGT. J was trimmed by 2 bases and V by 5 bases; bases with no gene match: 1. The length of the CDR3 is 14 residues.